Presented here are 26 T cell receptor beta chains from one specimen sequenced in a study of cytomegalovirus exposure and HLA in healthy donors. PCR used 60 Vbeta primers and 13 Jbeta primers. Sequencing was performed with immunoSEQ multiplex PCR; in TCRdb, only in-frame clones are kept and a portion is missing. The sample lists 130,000 or so clones, about 77% occurring once. Material: PBMCs. Receptor source: a middle-aged man in good health and CMV-seronegative.

This clone was detected a few times. The chain uses TRBV6-6 and TRBJ1-4; D is possibly TRBD1 (6 bases). Trimming removed 5 bases at V and 0 bases at J, with 10 bases between. Germline V CDR1 and CDR2: MNHNY, SVGAGI (reference sequence). The CDR3 has 15 residues. The CDR3 loop is CASSTQGSTNEKLFF. The DNA of the CDR3 is TGTGCCAGCAGTACGCAGGGGTCAACTAATGAAAAACTGTTTTTT.

The CDR3 DNA is TGTGCCAGCAGCTTAGGGACAGGGCCCCAAGAGACCCAGTACTTC. Amino acids: CASSLGTGPQETQYF. The chain is built from TRBV7-3 and TRBJ2-5, with 9 bases aligning to TRBD1. The V and J ends lost 2 bases and 1 base, in that order; junction bases with no gene match: 2. Germline-derived CDR1 and CDR2 are SGHTA and FQGTGA. The CDR3 is 15 amino acids.

The V and J genes are TRBV30 and TRBJ2-6, with D perhaps matching TRBD1 (5 bases). CDR3 length: 16 residues. Trimming shortened V by 3 bases and J by 0 bases, and 12 bases separated the two germline ends. Germline CDR1 is GTSNPN and CDR2 is SVGIG (reference sequence). This chain's CDR3 is CAWRQVPHSGANVLTF. As DNA, the CDR3 is TGTGCCTGGAGACAGGTCCCTCACTCTGGGGCCAACGTCCTGACTTTC.

V gene TRBV7-2 combines with J gene TRBJ1-2; 10 bases align to TRBD1. Losses at the gene ends were 2 bases for V and 6 bases for J; bases not matched to a gene: 3. The CDR3 is 14 residues long. Germline V gene lookup returns CDR1 SGHTA and CDR2 FQGNSA. Here the CDR3 reads CASSLMGQGHGYTF. The CDR3 DNA reads as TGTGCCAGCAGCTTAATGGGACAGGGGCATGGCTACACCTTC.

The chain combines TRBV7-2 with TRBJ2-5; a possible D gene is TRBD1 (5 bases). Germline CDR1 is SGHTA and CDR2 is FQGNSA. The CDR3 is 14 residues long. V was clipped by 0 bases and J by 3 bases, with 8 bases between them. Here the CDR3 reads CASSLAAREETQYF. The CDR3 bases are TGTGCCAGCAGCTTAGCGGCCAGGGAAGAGACCCAGTACTTC.

This chain uses TRBV7-9 with TRBJ1-3; 9 positions agree with TRBD1. There are 16 residues in the CDR3. Germline V gene sequence: CDR1 SEHNR, CDR2 FQNEAQ (reference sequence). V trimming: 1 base; J trimming: 6 bases; junction bases outside the gene matches: 7. As DNA, the CDR3 is TGTGCCAGCAGCTTAGGGGACAGGGAATACGAAAACACCATATATTTT. The encoded protein is CASSLGDREYENTIYF.

Points on this clone: Compared with germline, one end of the junction differs, possibly owing to a read error. Within the sample, other DNA sequences also encode this same CDR3. The chain has TRBV11-1 and TRBJ2-5; possibly TRBD2 for D (5 bases). The CDR3 extends over 15 amino acids. Germline CDR1 is SGHAT and CDR2 is FQDESV (reference sequence). CDR3 coding DNA: TGCGCCAGCAGCTTAGAGGGTAAAGAGGGAGAGACCCAGTACTTC. Its translation is CASSLEGKEGETQYF.

This rearrangement joins TRBV9 to TRBJ2-5; 8 nucleotides line up with TRBD2. In germline, CDR1 is SGDLS, CDR2 YYNGEE. J lost 1 base, V lost 3 bases, and 5 bases had no gene match. CDR3 length equals 15 residues. The CDR3 spells CASSATSVSQETQYF. CDR3 nucleotides: TGTGCCAGCAGCGCGACTAGCGTTTCCCAAGAGACCCAGTACTTC.

This clone was counted once. This sequence joins TRBV28 and TRBJ1-1, with TRBD1 identical over 8 bases. Germline CDR1 MDHEN, CDR2 SYDVKM. V was clipped by 1 base and J by 0 bases; unmatched bases: 7. This CDR3 region has 17 residues. The CDR3 spells CASSLSLDRAMNTEAFF. The CDR3 coding sequence is TGTGCCAGCAGTTTATCCTTGGACAGGGCCATGAACACTGAAGCTTTCTTT.

This clone has a handful of counts. The rearrangement uses TRBV29-1 and TRBJ2-5, with TRBD2 matching over 11 bases. Germline assignment: CDR1 SQVTM and CDR2 ANQGSEA. Trimming took 3 bases from V and 7 from J; bases not matched to a gene: 7. This CDR3 comprises 14 residues. CDR3 residues: CSVDASGRPGTQYF. The DNA for the CDR3 is TGCAGCGTTGATGCTAGCGGGAGGCCTGGGACCCAGTACTTC.

The V gene is TRBV6-6, the J gene TRBJ1-1, with D unresolved. Germline CDR1 and CDR2: MNHNY and SVGAGI (reference sequence). The CDR3 has 13 residues. Trimming pared 6 bases from V and 2 bases from J, leaving 10 bases between. In DNA, the CDR3 is TGTGCCAGCAGCCTTGACATTAACACTGAAGCTTTCTTT. This codes for CASSLDINTEAFF.

The chain has TRBV7-2 and TRBJ2-7; TRBD2 matches at 7 bases. Germline V gives CDR1 SGHTA, CDR2 FQGNSA. The ends lost 5 bases at V and 1 base at J; junction bases unmatched: 5. This CDR3 has 14 amino acids. CDR3 nucleotides: TGTGCCAGCAGCCTAACAGCGGGGTCCTACGAGCAGTACTTC. It is translated as CASSLTAGSYEQYF.

This clone has only one observation. V and J are TRBV10-2 and TRBJ1-2, with D possibly being TRBD1 (6 bases). The germline gives CDR1 WSHSY, CDR2 SAAADI. Between the trimmed V and J ends, which lost 0 bases and 5 bases, there was a span of 13 bases. The CDR3 contains 15 residues. This CDR3 reads CASSESSGGIYGYTF. The CDR3 coding sequence is TGCGCCAGCAGTGAGTCTTCGGGGGGCATATATGGCTACACCTTC.

V usage is TRBV5-1 and J usage is TRBJ1-4, with D perhaps matching TRBD1 (5 bases). This CDR3 is built from 14 residues. The germline gives CDR1 SGHRS, CDR2 YFSETQ. Trimming removed 2 bases at V and 5 bases at J, with 10 bases between. The CDR3 DNA reads TGCGCCAGCAGCTTTGGGCAGGGAAATGAAAAACTGTTTTTT. It encodes CASSFGQGNEKLFF. The full variable domain, rest sourced from reference TRBV5-1 and TRBJ1-4, is KAGVTQTPRYLIKTRGQQVTLSCSPISGHRSVSWYQQTPGQGLQFLFEYFSETQRNKGNFPGRFSGRQFSNSRSEMNVSTLELGDSALYLCASSFGQGNEKLFFGSGTQLSVL.

The V gene is TRBV19, the J gene TRBJ1-5; 9 bases align to TRBD1. The ends lost 5 bases at V and 4 bases at J; junction bases unmatched: 3. The CDR3 covers 14 residues. Germline-derived CDR1 and CDR2 are LNHDA and SQIVND (reference sequence). CDR3 loop: CASSVGQGNQPQHF. Here the CDR3 DNA reads TGTGCCAGTAGTGTCGGACAGGGGAATCAGCCCCAGCATTTT.

The table lists this clone with a few counts. V usage is TRBV2 and J usage is TRBJ2-5; D is possibly TRBD2 (6 bases). Germline-derived CDR1 and CDR2 are SNHLY and FYNNEI. Trimming took off 8 bases at V and 1 base at J, with 11 bases between the two ends. CDR3 length: 13 residues. This chain's CDR3 is CASGFSGQETQYF. CDR3 in DNA: TGTGCCAGCGGCTTTAGCGGCCAAGAGACCCAGTACTTC.

This clone was seen just once. The same CDR3 also results from other DNA sequences found in this sample. This chain uses TRBV6-5 with TRBJ1-3, with unresolved D. V lost 2 bases, J lost 0 bases, and 8 bases lay in between. In germline, CDR1 is MNHEY, CDR2 SVGAGI. This CDR3 contains 15 residues. The CDR3 region has the DNA TGTGCCAGCAGTTACACGGGAGACTCTGGAAACACCATATATTTT. Its protein product is CASSYTGDSGNTIYF.

This chain joins TRBV28 and TRBJ1-4; tentatively, D is TRBD1 (6 bases). From germline, CDR1 is MDHEN and CDR2 SYDVKM. This CDR3 has 16 amino acids. The V gene lost 6 bases and the J gene lost 0 bases, with 14 bases spanning the gap. The CDR3 spells CASSTQGRATNEKLFF. The CDR3 nucleotides are TGTGCCAGCAGCACGCAGGGGCGAGCAACTAATGAAAAACTGTTTTTT.

The CDR3 DNA reads TGTGCCAGTAGCGCACCGGGACAGGCGAACTATGGCTACACCTTC. This translates into CASSAPGQANYGYTF. The rearrangement joins TRBV19 to TRBJ1-2, with 8 positions matching TRBD1. Losses at the gene ends were 6 bases for V and 2 bases for J; bases not matched to a gene: 8. The CDR3 has 15 amino acids. CDR1 is LNHDA and CDR2 is SQIVND in the germline V gene (reference sequence).

This clone appeared once. The rearrangement links TRBV5-4 to TRBJ2-7; D is uncertain. Germline CDR1 SGHNT, CDR2 YYREEE (reference sequence). CDR3 length equals 16 residues. Trimming took off 0 bases at V and 4 bases at J, with 17 bases between the two ends. The CDR3 sequence: CASSLGGRVPTYEQYF. As DNA, the CDR3 is TGTGCCAGCAGCTTGGGAGGTCGGGTCCCCACATACGAGCAGTACTTC.

The chain recombines TRBV4-3 with TRBJ2-2; TRBD1 agrees at 10 bases. Germline trimming cut 2 bases from V and 6 bases from J; bases unmatched to any gene: 9. Germline V gene sequence: CDR1 LGHNA, CDR2 YSLEER. The CDR3 contains 17 residues. The DNA of the CDR3 is TGCGCCAGCAGCCAACCCGTCGGACAGGGGGGAGCCGGGGAGCTGTTTTTT. Encoded protein: CASSQPVGQGGAGELFF.

CDR3 amino acids: CASSFLRGQGEHF. The CDR3 nucleotides read TGTGCCAGCAGTTTCCTTCGTGGACAGGGGGAGCATTTT. V and J are TRBV27 and TRBJ1-5; TRBD1 agrees at 10 bases. CDR1 and CDR2 from the germline V gene are MNHEY and SMNVEV (reference sequence). The CDR3 covers 13 residues. V trimming: 3 bases; J trimming: 14 bases; junction bases outside the gene matches: 7.

This clone occurred a few times. The V call is TRBV5-1, the J call TRBJ2-2, with 11 bases that match TRBD2. CDR3 size: 17 residues. V was clipped by 1 base and J by 7 bases; unmatched bases: 9. CDR1 and CDR2 (germline): SGHRS, YFSETQ. CDR3 amino acids: CASSLRSSGRSGGELFF. DNA for the CDR3: TGCGCCAGCAGCTTGAGGTCTAGCGGGAGGTCCGGCGGGGAGCTGTTTTTT.

A note on this clone: The same CDR3 arises from other DNA sequences in this sample as well. The chain has TRBV30 and TRBJ2-3; 8 bases are shared with TRBD2. V trimming: 4 bases; J trimming: 0 bases; junction bases outside the gene matches: 6. Germline-derived CDR1 and CDR2 are GTSNPN and SVGIG (reference sequence). The CDR3 has 15 amino acids. CDR3 nucleotide sequence: TGTGCCTGGACCCGGGGGGGGAAGAGCACAGATACGCAGTATTTT. This translates into CAWTRGGKSTDTQYF.

This rearrangement joins TRBV10-2 to TRBJ2-7; TRBD1 matches 7 bases. With 6 bases clipped from V and 5 bases from J, the junction kept 7 bases outside the gene matches. This CDR3 contains 13 residues. Germline V lookup: CDR1 WSHSY, CDR2 SAAADI. The CDR3: CASSPEGGHEQYF. CDR3 in DNA: TGCGCCAGCAGCCCAGAAGGGGGCCACGAGCAGTACTTC.

The chain combines TRBV11-1 with TRBJ2-3, with 8 bases that match TRBD1. The CDR3 runs 14 residues. V trimming: 5 bases; J trimming: 5 bases; junction bases outside the gene matches: 6. The germline gives CDR1 SGHAT, CDR2 FQDESV (reference sequence). CDR3 bases: TGTGCCAGCAGCGAGGACAGGGTGTTAGATACGCAGTATTTT. Amino acids: CASSEDRVLDTQYF.